The 10 T cell receptor beta chains given below trace back to one sample, sequenced in a study of blood T cell repertoires in COVID-19. Some clones are missing from TCRdb's copy, which holds only in-frame ones; the method was immunoSEQ multiplex PCR. The sample carries 200,000 or so clones, 88% recorded once. Sequencing used PBMCs or T cells enriched from blood (not recorded which). The receptors were gathered from a woman aged 40 to 49 with acute COVID-19.

J is TRBJ2-7 and V is TRBV9; 9 nucleotides align to TRBD2. V shed 4 bases and J 6 bases; nucleotides not matched to a gene: 14. The CDR3 has 16 residues. Germline CDR1 reads SGDLS; CDR2 reads YYNGEE. The CDR3 loop is CASSRGRLAGFGEQYV. In DNA, the CDR3 is TGTGCCAGCAGCAGGGGGAGGCTAGCGGGATTCGGCGAGCAGTACGTC.

The rearrangement joins TRBV20-1 to TRBJ2-3; 8 bases are a match to TRBD2. Trimming at V came to 3 bases and at J to 4 bases, leaving 9 bases not matched to a gene. This CDR3 spans 15 amino acids. Germline V lookup: CDR1 DFQATT, CDR2 SNEGSKA (reference sequence). The CDR3 DNA sequence: TGCAGTGCTAGTCCCTTTGCGGGAGGCGCAGATACGCAGTATTTT. Its translation is CSASPFAGGADTQYF.

The chain employs TRBV9 and TRBJ1-1; no clear D. The CDR3 contains 13 residues. Between the trimmed V and J ends, which lost 3 bases and 6 bases, there was a span of 12 bases. CDR1 is SGDLS and CDR2 is YYNGEE in the germline V gene. In DNA form, the CDR3 reads TGTGCCAGCAGCGCCGGAGGGTACGCTGAAGCTTTCTTT. Its protein is CASSAGGYAEAFF.

This sequence joins TRBV30 and TRBJ2-2; 10 positions match TRBD2. The CDR3 has 14 residues. The germline gives CDR1 GTSNPN, CDR2 SVGIG (reference sequence). Trimming at V came to 4 bases and at J to 4 bases, leaving 3 bases not matched to a gene. The CDR3 nucleotides read TGTGCCTGGAAGCGGGGGGGAGGCACCGGGGAGCTGTTTTTT. Translating gives CAWKRGGGTGELFF.

V usage is TRBV12-3 or TRBV12-4 and J usage is TRBJ2-7; 7 bases are a match to TRBD1. Trimming removed 7 bases from V and 0 bases from J; junction bases left unmatched: 3. The CDR3 totals 13 residues. CDR3 protein: CASTGTVSYEQYF. In DNA form, the CDR3 reads TGTGCCAGCACCGGGACAGTCTCCTACGAGCAGTACTTC.

The gene calls are TRBV9 and TRBJ1-1, with D possibly TRBD1 on 6 matching bases. CDR3 length equals 18 residues. V was pared by 4 bases and J by 4 bases, with 26 bases between. Germline V CDR1 and CDR2: SGDLS, YYNGEE. CDR3 residues: CASSPRHRLTGRGTEAFF. CDR3 nucleotide sequence: TGTGCCAGCAGCCCGCGCCACCGTTTGACAGGTCGTGGCACTGAAGCTTTCTTT.

This chain connects TRBV5-1 to TRBJ1-2, with 11 bases that match TRBD1. Germline lookup yields CDR1 SGHRS and CDR2 YFSETQ. This CDR3 spans 15 amino acids. J was trimmed by 2 bases and V by 0 bases; bases with no gene match: 0. CDR3 sequence (DNA): TGCGCCAGCAGCTTGGGGGACAGGGGGAACTATGGCTACACCTTC. The encoded protein is CASSLGDRGNYGYTF. The full variable domain, in which reference TRBV5-1 and TRBJ1-2 provide the parts outside the CDR3, is KAGVTQTPRYLIKTRGQQVTLSCSPISGHRSVSWYQQTPGQGLQFLFEYFSETQRNKGNFPGRFSGRQFSNSRSEMNVSTLELGDSALYLCASSLGDRGNYGYTFGSGTRLTVV.

The V gene is TRBV4-3, the J gene TRBJ1-4; D ambiguous. Germline lookup yields CDR1 LGHNA and CDR2 YSLEER. V lost 0 bases and J 0 bases, leaving 8 bases between the germline ends. The CDR3 is 16 amino acids. The DNA of the CDR3 is TGCGCCAGCAGCCAAGATTTCCCTACAACTAATGAAAAACTGTTTTTT. It is translated as CASSQDFPTTNEKLFF.

The chain couples TRBV19 to TRBJ1-5, with D possibly being TRBD1 (5 bases). V lost 1 base and J 0 bases, leaving 10 bases between the germline ends. The CDR3 loop spans 16 amino acids. The germline V gene encodes CDR1 LNHDA and CDR2 SQIVND (reference sequence). Here the CDR3 DNA reads TGTGCCAGTAGTATAGGTCAGGGAAATAGCAATCAGCCCCAGCATTTT. Amino acid sequence: CASSIGQGNSNQPQHF.

This chain joins TRBV7-2 and TRBJ1-2, with TRBD1 matching over 9 bases. Germline V gene sequence: CDR1 SGHTA, CDR2 FQGNSA. Trimming removed 5 bases from V and 6 bases from J; junction bases left unmatched: 10. The length of the CDR3 is 15 residues. CDR3 loop: CASSPPGTGYNGYTF. The CDR3 region has the DNA TGTGCCAGCAGCCCCCCTGGGACAGGGTATAATGGCTACACCTTC.